The next 29 T cell receptor beta chains were all read from a single sample in a study of identical twins. TCRdb re-analysed the 5' RACE reads in MiXCR, keeping a single row per CDR3 protein. This sample has approximately 210,000 distinct CDR3 sequences; roughly 10% occur once, and the top ten carry approximately 5.1%. Sequenced input: memory (CD45RO+) T cells sorted from blood. These receptors were taken from a young woman in good health.

V usage is TRBV19 and J usage is TRBJ1-3; 7 bases agree with TRBD1. CDR1 LNHDA and CDR2 SQIVND come from the germline V gene (reference sequence). This CDR3 has 17 residues. Germline trimming cut 6 bases from V and 0 bases from J; bases unmatched to any gene: 11. The CDR3 sequence is CASRKWDRQLSGNTIYF. The CDR3 DNA reads TGTGCCAGTAGAAAATGGGACAGACAACTCTCTGGAAACACCATATATTTT.

The chain recombines TRBV14 with TRBJ1-6; unclear D gene. Per germline, CDR1 SGHDN and CDR2 FVKESK. The CDR3 extends over 13 amino acids. Trimming left V 1 base short and J 10 bases short, with 8 bases between. The DNA of the CDR3 is TGTGCCAGCAGCCAAGTTGGCTTGTCACCCCTCCACTTT. Protein product: CASSQVGLSPLHF.

This clonotype occurred many times. This chain joins TRBV7-8 and TRBJ2-7, with a tentative D call TRBD2 (5 bases). V was trimmed by 2 bases and J by 7 bases, leaving 6 bases between them. This CDR3 region has 11 residues. Germline-derived CDR1 and CDR2 are SGHVS and FQNEAQ. CDR3: CASSLSGEQYF. The CDR3 DNA follows: TGTGCCAGCAGCTTATCGGGGGAGCAGTACTTC.

The chain is built from TRBV19 and TRBJ1-1; 10 nucleotides agree with TRBD1. V gave up 5 bases and J gave up 4 bases; unmatched junction bases: 7. The CDR3 consists of 15 residues. The germline CDR1 and CDR2 sequences are LNHDA and SQIVND (reference sequence). CDR3 DNA: TGTGCCAGTAGTCCCAGGACAGGGGGAGGCACTGAAGCTTTCTTT. Translating it yields CASSPRTGGGTEAFF.

This chain uses TRBV15 with TRBJ1-4, with 7 bases matching TRBD1. The CDR3 contains 14 residues. Germline V gene lookup returns CDR1 LNHNV and CDR2 YYDKDF (reference sequence). V shed 0 bases and J 8 bases; nucleotides not matched to a gene: 3. The CDR3 spells CATSREGQKEKLFF. CDR3 bases: TGTGCCACCAGCAGAGAGGGACAGAAAGAAAAACTGTTTTTT.

V usage is TRBV2 and J usage is TRBJ1-5; TRBD1 matches 9 bases. Trimming took 4 bases from V and 6 from J; bases not matched to a gene: 4. The CDR3 is made up of 14 amino acids. CDR1 is SNHLY, CDR2 FYNNEI, per germline. In DNA form, the CDR3 reads TGTGCCAGCAGTGGGACAGGGGTTTTTCAGCCCCAGCATTTT. Amino acids: CASSGTGVFQPQHF.

This clonotype showed up just a few times. The chain joins TRBV12-3 or TRBV12-4 to TRBJ2-7; 8 nucleotides line up with TRBD1. V dropped 7 bases and J dropped 7; count of bases not matched to a gene: 9. This CDR3 contains 13 residues. This chain's CDR3 is CASKGTGWLEQYF. The CDR3 region has the DNA TGTGCCAGCAAGGGGACAGGCTGGTTGGAGCAGTACTTC.

In this sample, this clonotype turned up many times. The chain is built from TRBV12-3 or TRBV12-4 and TRBJ2-7, with no clear D. This CDR3 spans 12 amino acids. Trimming stripped 3 bases from V and 6 bases from J, with 9 bases between. The CDR3 loop is CASSFQRGEQYF. The CDR3, as DNA: TGTGCCAGCAGTTTTCAGCGAGGCGAGCAGTACTTC.

This sequence joins TRBV5-1 and TRBJ2-7, with a weak D call TRBD1 (6 bases). CDR3 length: 14 residues. CDR1 and CDR2 from the germline V gene are SGHRS and YFSETQ. V lost 2 bases, J lost 4 bases, and 13 bases lay in between. This CDR3 is CASSFGTWGYEQYF. CDR3 nucleotide sequence: TGCGCCAGCAGCTTCGGGACATGGGGTTACGAGCAGTACTTC.

This clonotype was found a few times. The chain is built from TRBV10-2 and TRBJ1-5; TRBD1 might be the D (6 bases). The ends were cut back, 7 bases at V and 5 bases at J, with 12 bases in the middle. The CDR3 loop spans 13 amino acids. The germline gives CDR1 WSHSY, CDR2 SAAADI. The DNA for the CDR3 is TGCGCCAGCACCTTTGGGGGCTATCAGCCCCAGCATTTT. Translating gives CASTFGGYQPQHF.

This clonotype came up a few times. The chain couples TRBV5-1 to TRBJ2-2, with 8 bases that match TRBD1. The CDR3 is 16 residues long. Germline trimming cut 4 bases from V and 5 bases from J; bases unmatched to any gene: 10. Germline V gene lookup returns CDR1 SGHRS and CDR2 YFSETQ. CDR3 in amino acids: CASSLTGQGKTGELFF. CDR3 DNA: TGCGCCAGCAGCCTTACTGGACAGGGAAAAACCGGGGAGCTGTTTTTT.

In this sample, this clonotype turned up a few times. This chain links TRBV7-3 with TRBJ1-1, with a tentative D call TRBD1 (5 bases). V lost 0 bases and J 5 bases, leaving 10 bases between the germline ends. The CDR3 sequence is 14 residues long. Germline CDR1 is SGHTA and CDR2 is FQGTGA. CDR3 in DNA: TGTGCCAGCAGCTTAACAGGGGTCGGGACTGAAGCTTTCTTT. Protein sequence: CASSLTGVGTEAFF. The variable domain in full, completed from reference TRBV7-3 and TRBJ1-1, reads GAGVSQTPSNKVTEKGKYVELRCDPISGHTALYWYRQSLGQGPEFLIYFQGTGAADDSGLPNDRFFAVRPEGSVSTLKIQRTERGDSAVYLCASSLTGVGTEAFFGQGTRLTVV.

This clonotype was seen a handful of times. The chain combines TRBV7-8 with TRBJ2-5, with D possibly matching TRBD2 (6 bases). With 5 bases removed from V and 7 bases from J, the gap between germline ends came to 17 bases. This CDR3 has 14 residues. CDR1 and CDR2 (germline): SGHVS, FQNEAQ. This CDR3 is CASSEAGTGGTQYF. CDR3 coding DNA: TGTGCCAGCAGCGAGGCCGGGACTGGGGGGACCCAGTACTTC.

This clonotype occurred a few times. CDR3 loop: CASSGSGVLYEQYF. The CDR3 DNA reads as TGTGCCAGCAGTGGTAGCGGGGTACTCTACGAGCAGTACTTC. This chain connects TRBV6-1 to TRBJ2-7; 8 bases align to TRBD2. The V segment lost 4 bases and the J segment 3 bases; nucleotides outside the gene matches: 5. CDR3 length: 14 residues. The germline CDR1 and CDR2 sequences are MNHNS and SASEGT.

This clonotype was picked up a small number of times. The chain joins TRBV20-1 to TRBJ1-4; maybe TRBD1 (6 bases). CDR1 is DFQATT and CDR2 is SNEGSKA in the germline V gene (reference sequence). V gave up 6 bases and J gave up 5 bases, with 13 bases separating them. The CDR3 has 13 residues. The CDR3 bases are TGCAGTGCCAACCTAAGGGGGAATGAAAAACTGTTTTTT. It encodes CSANLRGNEKLFF.

The chain has TRBV12-3 or TRBV12-4 and TRBJ1-1, with no clear D. V was cut by 6 bases and J by 1 base, with 9 bases left in between. The CDR3 extends over 13 amino acids. The CDR3 region is CASSAQWNTEAFF. The CDR3 DNA sequence: TGTGCCAGCAGCGCACAATGGAACACTGAAGCTTTCTTT.

This clonotype showed up many times. The rearrangement uses TRBV2 and TRBJ2-1; 9 nucleotides line up with TRBD2. The trim removed 4 bases at V and 6 bases at J, leaving 7 bases unmatched. The CDR3 length is 15 residues. The germline V gene has CDR1 SNHLY and CDR2 FYNNEI. CDR3: CASSVGTSFTNEQFF. CDR3 coding DNA: TGTGCCAGCAGTGTCGGGACTAGCTTTACCAATGAGCAGTTCTTC.

In its sample, this clonotype was seen a few times. J is TRBJ2-2 and V is TRBV7-2, with 7 bases aligning to TRBD2. The junction had 5 bases not matched to a gene; V was cut back by 1 base and J by 6 bases. The V gene's germline CDR1 is SGHTA and CDR2 FQGNSA. The CDR3 covers 15 residues. CDR3 protein: CASSLGTRWAGELFF. The CDR3 DNA is TGTGCCAGCAGCTTAGGGACTAGATGGGCCGGGGAGCTGTTTTTT.

This clonotype has at least ten counts. V and J are TRBV12-3 or TRBV12-4 and TRBJ2-1, with TRBD2 identical over 9 bases. Trimming took 7 bases from V and 7 from J; bases not matched to a gene: 5. This CDR3 has 13 residues. The CDR3, as DNA: TGTGCCAGCATGAGGAGCGGGAGGAATGAGCAGTTCTTC. As protein: CASMRSGRNEQFF.

In this sample, this clonotype turned up a few times. The chain couples TRBV20-1 to TRBJ1-1, with D unclear. V lost 3 bases to trimming and J lost 0 bases, with 8 bases between them. There are 13 residues in the CDR3. Germline-derived CDR1 and CDR2 are DFQATT and SNEGSKA (reference sequence). The chain's CDR3 is CSASSTMNTEAFF. Here the CDR3 DNA reads TGCAGTGCTAGTTCCACCATGAACACTGAAGCTTTCTTT.

This rearrangement joins TRBV4-1 to TRBJ1-1, with TRBD1 as a possible D gene (6 bases). CDR1 is MGHRA, CDR2 YSYEKL, per germline. With 7 bases removed from V and 1 base from J, the gap between germline ends came to 13 bases. This CDR3 contains 14 residues. The CDR3 spells CASTLGGRNTEAFF. The CDR3 coding sequence is TGCGCCAGCACCCTAGGGGGGAGGAACACTGAAGCTTTCTTT.

In this sample, this clonotype turned up many times. V usage is TRBV12-3 or TRBV12-4 and J usage is TRBJ2-3; no clear D gene. Trimming took off 7 bases at V and 2 bases at J, with 4 bases between the two ends. The CDR3 runs to 11 residues. CDR3 DNA: TGTGCCAGCATAAACACAGATACGCAGTATTTT. The encoded protein is CASINTDTQYF.

At least ten counts were recorded for this clonotype. The DNA of the CDR3 is TGTGCCAGCAGCTCTGGACAGGGAAATACCGGGGAGCTGTTTTTT. Protein product: CASSSGQGNTGELFF. V usage is TRBV7-9 and J usage is TRBJ2-2; TRBD1 matches at 8 bases. CDR3 length: 15 residues. V dropped 4 bases and J dropped 5; count of bases not matched to a gene: 6. Germline V CDR1 and CDR2: SEHNR, FQNEAQ (reference sequence).

V is TRBV4-1 and J is TRBJ2-1, with 11 bases that match TRBD2. This CDR3 is built from 16 residues. The V segment lost 4 bases and the J segment 3 bases; nucleotides outside the gene matches: 5. CDR1 and CDR2 from the germline V gene are MGHRA and YSYEKL. CDR3 loop: CASSLSGLAGYNEQFF. The CDR3 nucleotides read TGCGCCAGCAGCCTCTCTGGACTAGCGGGCTACAATGAGCAGTTCTTC.

This clonotype showed up many times. The chain combines TRBV10-3 with TRBJ1-5, with D maybe TRBD1 (6 bases). The germline CDR1 and CDR2 sequences are ENHRY and SYGVKD. The CDR3 totals 15 residues. V was clipped by 4 bases and J by 0 bases, with 10 bases between them. The CDR3 is CAISVEGDSNQPQHF. For the CDR3, the DNA is TGTGCCATCAGTGTGGAGGGGGATAGCAATCAGCCCCAGCATTTT.

The chain combines TRBV20-1 with TRBJ2-1; TRBD1 is a possible D gene (5 bases). Between the trimmed V and J ends, which lost 4 bases and 5 bases, there was a span of 18 bases. Germline values: CDR1 DFQATT, CDR2 SNEGSKA (reference sequence). The CDR3 runs to 15 residues. The CDR3 region is CSATIDSSFDNEQFF. For the CDR3, the DNA is TGCAGTGCTACCATAGACAGCTCTTTCGACAATGAGCAGTTCTTC.

Written as DNA, the CDR3 is TGTGCCAGCAGTGATGAGCAGGGCCCTTGGAATGAGCAGTTCTTC. This codes for CASSDEQGPWNEQFF. The rearrangement uses TRBV2 and TRBJ2-1; maybe TRBD1 (5 bases). This CDR3 has 15 residues. CDR1 is SNHLY, CDR2 FYNNEI, per germline. Between the trimmed V and J ends, which lost 3 bases and 7 bases, there was a span of 16 bases.

The V call is TRBV20-1, the J call TRBJ2-5, with TRBD2 matching 8 bases. The trim removed 3 bases at V and 5 bases at J, leaving 11 bases unmatched. The germline V gene encodes CDR1 DFQATT and CDR2 SNEGSKA (reference sequence). The CDR3 runs to 15 residues. The CDR3 DNA reads as TGCAGTGCTAGGCCTGTAACGGGGGGGCGGGAGACCCAGTACTTC. Its translation is CSARPVTGGRETQYF.

In this sample, this clonotype turned up a few times. The rearrangement uses TRBV29-1 and TRBJ2-6, with D possibly matching TRBD2 (5 bases). In germline, CDR1 is SQVTM, CDR2 ANQGSEA. This CDR3 is built from 16 residues. V was clipped by 6 bases and J by 0 bases, with 15 bases between them. The CDR3 DNA reads as TGCAGCGTCAGCGACTATTCGTTCTCTGGGGCCAACGTCCTGACTTTC. This translates into CSVSDYSFSGANVLTF.